The TCR beta chain under discussion was sequenced for a study of cytomegalovirus exposure and HLA in healthy donors. Study-wide results and limits: A later analysis linked a missense variant in DCLRE1C to the trimming of TCR beta V and J genes. In vitro testing confirmed a few CMV-associated chains as specific for CMV antigens. Association of 15,000 to 20,000 TCR beta sequences with HLA alleles was found at 0.05 false discovery rate in a later analysis.

The study ran its PCR with 60 Vbeta and 13 Jbeta primers. Data came from immunoSEQ multiplex PCR; TCRdb stores just in-frame clones and leaves some out. The profile shows 150,000 to 200,000 clones, about four fifths of them singletons. This clone was seen a few times. The antigen is undetermined. CDR3 size: 15 residues. Germline CDR1 is LNHDA and CDR2 is SQIVND (reference sequence). With 3 bases clipped from V and 3 bases from J, the junction kept 4 bases outside the gene matches. The sample consisted of PBMCs. The source is a young man in good health and CMV-seronegative. The V call is TRBV19, the J call TRBJ2-7, with 11 positions matching TRBD2. The CDR3 nucleotides are TGTGCCAGTAGTATTACGGGACTAGCGGTCTACGAGCAGTACTTC. It codes for CASSITGLAVYEQYF.